A selection of T cell receptor beta chains follows, all from one sample in a study of blood T cell repertoires in COVID-19. Assay used: immunoSEQ multiplex PCR; TCRdb lists only in-frame clones, some missing. The top ten clones hold around 20% of a sample with more than 150,000 clones, 86% of them seen once. The sample taken for sequencing was peripheral blood. The receptors were sampled from a man aged 65 to 85 with active or convalescent COVID-19. Both conserved end residues are part of each CDR3. The order of the fields is V gene, clone size, J gene, CDR3 protein. The size entry is marked missing in some rows and otherwise reads once, few, many or a size class.

v_call: TRBV5-1; clone_size: .; j_call: TRBJ2-4; cdr3_aa: CASSPWDSLAKNIQYF
v_call: TRBV19; clone_size: .; j_call: TRBJ1-5; cdr3_aa: CATRGEHLSNQPQHF
v_call: TRBV3-1/TRBV3-2; clone_size: .; j_call: TRBJ1-5; cdr3_aa: CASSHGTGLSNQPQHF
v_call: TRBV7-2; clone_size: few; j_call: TRBJ1-2; cdr3_aa: CASSWTGEGYGYTF
v_call: TRBV5-4; clone_size: once; j_call: TRBJ1-4; cdr3_aa: CASSIGGATNEKLFF
v_call: TRBV7-3; clone_size: .; j_call: TRBJ2-1; cdr3_aa: CASSQKASGRARGQFF
v_call: TRBV10-1; clone_size: few; j_call: TRBJ1-5; cdr3_aa: CANPSREVVFGNQPQHF
v_call: TRBV7-2; clone_size: .; j_call: TRBJ2-4; cdr3_aa: CASSSQGAKNIQYF
v_call: TRBV3-1/TRBV3-2; clone_size: .; j_call: TRBJ2-7; cdr3_aa: CASSRGTTAYEQYF
v_call: TRBV11-2; clone_size: .; j_call: TRBJ2-2; cdr3_aa: CASRPQRSGRSAGELFF
v_call: TRBV2; clone_size: .; j_call: TRBJ1-1; cdr3_aa: CASRGQGGTEAFF
v_call: TRBV6-2/TRBV6-3; clone_size: .; j_call: TRBJ1-1; cdr3_aa: CASSSRPGLEAFF
v_call: TRBV6-2/TRBV6-3; clone_size: .; j_call: TRBJ1-1; cdr3_aa: CASSYRGNTEAFF
v_call: TRBV6-5; clone_size: .; j_call: TRBJ2-3; cdr3_aa: CASSYQGGRDTQYF
v_call: TRBV10-2; clone_size: .; j_call: TRBJ2-3; cdr3_aa: CASSGRDRGKDTQYF
v_call: TRBV3-1/TRBV3-2; clone_size: .; j_call: TRBJ1-1; cdr3_aa: CASSPRKSGNTEAFF
v_call: TRBV7-8; clone_size: .; j_call: TRBJ2-7; cdr3_aa: CASSYQGIRYEQYF
v_call: TRBV30; clone_size: .; j_call: TRBJ1-5; cdr3_aa: CAWSASSNQPQHF
v_call: TRBV24-1; clone_size: .; j_call: TRBJ2-3; cdr3_aa: CATSDSAGTSGDTQYF
v_call: TRBV7-2; clone_size: once; j_call: TRBJ2-5; cdr3_aa: CASSLEQEETQYF
v_call: TRBV2; clone_size: .; j_call: TRBJ1-2; cdr3_aa: CASRDRGAPMDGYTF
v_call: TRBV7-8; clone_size: .; j_call: TRBJ1-6; cdr3_aa: CASSQGRGQRNSPLHF
v_call: TRBV6-5; clone_size: .; j_call: TRBJ1-6; cdr3_aa: CASHGTGLPQGLHF
v_call: TRBV7-2; clone_size: once; j_call: TRBJ2-3; cdr3_aa: CASSQTQREYTDTQYF
v_call: TRBV28; clone_size: .; j_call: TRBJ1-2; cdr3_aa: CASSPTGGRSYNVGYTF
v_call: TRBV19; clone_size: .; j_call: TRBJ2-5; cdr3_aa: CASNPGRGRQTQYF
v_call: TRBV4-3; clone_size: .; j_call: TRBJ2-3; cdr3_aa: CASSQRLAVGTDTQYF
v_call: TRBV19; clone_size: .; j_call: TRBJ1-1; cdr3_aa: CASKKQMNTEAFF
v_call: TRBV19; clone_size: .; j_call: TRBJ1-5; cdr3_aa: CASLDKNSNQPQHF
v_call: TRBV7-2; clone_size: .; j_call: TRBJ1-1; cdr3_aa: CASSYTGTGITEAFF
v_call: TRBV29-1; clone_size: .; j_call: TRBJ1-5; cdr3_aa: CSVQGAAGQPQHF
v_call: TRBV6-6; clone_size: .; j_call: TRBJ1-2; cdr3_aa: CASSGPVTEPYGYTF
v_call: TRBV6-2/TRBV6-3; clone_size: .; j_call: TRBJ1-2; cdr3_aa: CASSSNRGMVRGYTF
v_call: TRBV10-1; clone_size: .; j_call: TRBJ1-4; cdr3_aa: CASSRDSGGGKLFF
v_call: TRBV20-1; clone_size: .; j_call: TRBJ2-1; cdr3_aa: CSAQALDEQFF
v_call: TRBV5-8; clone_size: .; j_call: TRBJ2-2; cdr3_aa: CASSPDSGELFF
v_call: TRBV15; clone_size: .; j_call: TRBJ1-4; cdr3_aa: CATSRDREYNEKLFF
v_call: TRBV24-1; clone_size: .; j_call: TRBJ2-2; cdr3_aa: CATSSGSGELFF
v_call: TRBV19; clone_size: .; j_call: TRBJ1-3; cdr3_aa: CASKTGIGNTIYF
v_call: TRBV2; clone_size: .; j_call: TRBJ2-1; cdr3_aa: CASSDGSPAYNEQFF
v_call: TRBV7-7; clone_size: .; j_call: TRBJ2-1; cdr3_aa: CASSLTGSSYNEQFF
v_call: TRBV6-5; clone_size: once; j_call: TRBJ1-2; cdr3_aa: CASRYMRQGNYGYTF
v_call: TRBV19; clone_size: .; j_call: TRBJ2-4; cdr3_aa: CASNPIGGWENIQYF
v_call: TRBV4-3; clone_size: .; j_call: TRBJ2-1; cdr3_aa: CASSQLSGSYNEQFF
v_call: TRBV24-1; clone_size: few; j_call: TRBJ2-3; cdr3_aa: CATSDKATSTDTQYF
v_call: TRBV5-1; clone_size: .; j_call: TRBJ1-1; cdr3_aa: CASSRWGVNTEAFF
v_call: TRBV7-8; clone_size: once; j_call: TRBJ2-5; cdr3_aa: CASSLAPGLVETQYF
v_call: TRBV6-5; clone_size: .; j_call: TRBJ1-4; cdr3_aa: CASSYSNRGWEKLFF
v_call: TRBV5-1; clone_size: .; j_call: TRBJ1-1; cdr3_aa: CASSLGDKYTEAFF
v_call: TRBV6-2/TRBV6-3; clone_size: .; j_call: TRBJ2-1; cdr3_aa: CASSRGLAGGDEQFF
v_call: TRBV6-5; clone_size: .; j_call: TRBJ1-1; cdr3_aa: CASTQGRNTEAFF